The rows below give T cell receptor beta chains drawn from one sample of a study of cytomegalovirus exposure and HLA in healthy donors. Profiled with immunoSEQ multiplex PCR; TCRdb holds only in-frame clones, not every one. The sample records over 150,000 clones, approximately 79% being singletons. Sequenced sample: PBMCs. All receptors come from a male donor in good health and CMV-seronegative. CDR3s include the opening cysteine and the closing phenylalanine or tryptophan. A D gene is named only where the DNA matches it firmly. Part of the rows lack a size; the others show once, few, many or a class for expanded clones.

abundance: .
d_gene: .
v_gene: TRBV12-5
j_gene: TRBJ2-3
CDR3nt: TGTGCTAGTGCCTCTACCGATACGCAGTATTTT
CDR3aa: CASASTDTQYF

abundance: .
d_gene: TRBD2
v_gene: TRBV27
j_gene: TRBJ2-5
CDR3nt: TGTGCCAGCAGTTTCGGACTAGCGGGAGCGGCGCCGGGGGAGACCCAGTACTTC
CDR3aa: CASSFGLAGAAPGETQYF

abundance: .
d_gene: .
v_gene: TRBV9
j_gene: TRBJ2-1
CDR3nt: TGTGCCAGCAGCGAGGGGGGGGAAACAACCTATAACAATGAGCAGTTCTTC
CDR3aa: CASSEGGETTYNNEQFF

abundance: .
d_gene: .
v_gene: TRBV7-9
j_gene: TRBJ1-5
CDR3nt: TGTGCCAGCAGCTCAACAGGGAGTCAGCCCCAGCATTTT
CDR3aa: CASSSTGSQPQHF

abundance: once
d_gene: .
v_gene: TRBV5-1
j_gene: TRBJ1-2
CDR3nt: TGCGCCAGCGCCCTCGCGTCGCCCTATGGCTACACCTTC
CDR3aa: CASALASPYGYTF

abundance: .
d_gene: .
v_gene: TRBV4-3
j_gene: TRBJ2-3
CDR3nt: TGCGCCAGCAGCCTAACGGTCACAGATACGCAGTATTTT
CDR3aa: CASSLTVTDTQYF

abundance: once
d_gene: .
v_gene: TRBV18
j_gene: TRBJ1-2
CDR3nt: TGTGCCAGCTCACCTTACAGGGACATGGACTATGGCTACACCTTC
CDR3aa: CASSPYRDMDYGYTF

abundance: .
d_gene: .
v_gene: TRBV4-1
j_gene: TRBJ1-2
CDR3nt: TGCGCCAGCAGCAGGGGGGGGGATGACTATGGCTACACCTTC
CDR3aa: CASSRGGDDYGYTF

abundance: .
d_gene: .
v_gene: TRBV9
j_gene: TRBJ2-7
CDR3nt: TGTGCCAGCAGCGTCTCGGACAGATTCCACGAGCAGTACTTC
CDR3aa: CASSVSDRFHEQYF

abundance: .
d_gene: .
v_gene: TRBV2
j_gene: TRBJ1-1
CDR3nt: TGTGCCAGCAGAGAAACAGGGAGGGACACTGAAGCTTTCTTT
CDR3aa: CASRETGRDTEAFF

abundance: .
d_gene: .
v_gene: TRBV5-1
j_gene: TRBJ1-1
CDR3nt: TGCGCCAGCAGCTTGGAGCGACAGGAAAACACTGAAGCTTTCTTT
CDR3aa: CASSLERQENTEAFF

abundance: few
d_gene: .
v_gene: TRBV12-5
j_gene: TRBJ2-1
CDR3nt: TGTGCTGGTGCCAGGGAAAGCTCCTACAATGAGCAGTTCTTC
CDR3aa: CAGARESSYNEQFF

abundance: .
d_gene: TRBD1
v_gene: TRBV27
j_gene: TRBJ1-2
CDR3nt: TGTGCCAGCAGTACCCGACAGGGGTCTAACTATGGCTACACCTTC
CDR3aa: CASSTRQGSNYGYTF

abundance: many
d_gene: TRBD2
v_gene: TRBV6-1
j_gene: TRBJ2-7
CDR3nt: TGTGCCAGCAGTGAAGGGACTAGCGGGGGTAGCGAGCAGTACTTC
CDR3aa: CASSEGTSGGSEQYF

abundance: .
d_gene: TRBD1
v_gene: TRBV29-1
j_gene: TRBJ1-1
CDR3nt: TGCAGCGTTGTAGAGACAGGGGGCAACACTGAAGCTTTCTTT
CDR3aa: CSVVETGGNTEAFF

abundance: .
d_gene: TRBD1
v_gene: TRBV7-2
j_gene: TRBJ2-7
CDR3nt: TGTGCCAGCAGCTGGGACAGGGGGAGCTACGAGCAGTACTTC
CDR3aa: CASSWDRGSYEQYF

abundance: .
d_gene: .
v_gene: TRBV6-6
j_gene: TRBJ2-7
CDR3nt: TGTGCCAGCAGTTACGACAGCCTCGTCGCGCAGTACTTC
CDR3aa: CASSYDSLVAQYF

abundance: .
d_gene: .
v_gene: TRBV6-5
j_gene: TRBJ2-3
CDR3nt: TGTGCCAGCAGCCTTCGGGTGGCAACAGATACGCAGTATTTT
CDR3aa: CASSLRVATDTQYF

abundance: .
d_gene: TRBD2
v_gene: TRBV7-2
j_gene: TRBJ2-3
CDR3nt: TGTGCCAGCAGCGCTCGCCCACTAGCGGCTCACACAGATACGCAGTATTTT
CDR3aa: CASSARPLAAHTDTQYF

abundance: .
d_gene: .
v_gene: TRBV30
j_gene: TRBJ1-4
CDR3nt: TGTGCCGGCACACGTTCAGCTCGGAGGGAAAAACTGTTTTTT
CDR3aa: CAGTRSARREKLFF